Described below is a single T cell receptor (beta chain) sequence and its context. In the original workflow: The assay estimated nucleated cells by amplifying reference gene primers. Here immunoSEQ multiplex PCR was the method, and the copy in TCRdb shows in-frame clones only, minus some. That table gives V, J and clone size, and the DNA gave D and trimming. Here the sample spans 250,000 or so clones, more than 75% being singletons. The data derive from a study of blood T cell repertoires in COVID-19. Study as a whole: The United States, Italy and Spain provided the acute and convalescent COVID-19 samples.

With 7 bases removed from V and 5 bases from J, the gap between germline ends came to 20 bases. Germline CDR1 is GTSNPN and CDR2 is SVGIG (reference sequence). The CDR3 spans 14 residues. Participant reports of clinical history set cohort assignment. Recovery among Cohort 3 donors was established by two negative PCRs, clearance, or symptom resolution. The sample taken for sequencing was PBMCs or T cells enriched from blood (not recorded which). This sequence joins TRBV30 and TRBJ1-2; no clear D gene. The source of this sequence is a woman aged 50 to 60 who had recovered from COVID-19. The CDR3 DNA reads TGTGCCTCCTCAAGAGGCAGCCACAAATATGGCTACACCTTC. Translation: CASSRGSHKYGYTF.